This paragraph reports one TCR beta chain. Its antigen remains unknown. Libraries were prepared by immunoSEQ multiplex PCR; TCRdb keeps only in-frame clonotypes and omits some of them. Here the sample spans a few hundred thousand clones, 75% to 90% being singletons. The source of the sample is a study of cytomegalovirus exposure and HLA in healthy donors. Germline CDR1 and CDR2: LGHNA and YNFKEQ. V dropped 5 bases and J dropped 0 bases, with 7 bases sitting between them. This CDR3 has 13 amino acids. Whole-study results and caveats: Using the classifier, cytomegalovirus status was reportedly diagnosed with high specificity and sensitivity. The study put around 180 TCR beta chains on its list as cytomegalovirus-associated.

Sequencing was performed on PBMCs. This TCR was recovered from a woman in her 30s in good health and CMV-seropositive. The chain links TRBV4-2 to TRBJ2-5, with a possible D match to TRBD1 (6 bases). The CDR3 spells CASSSGDQETQYF. The CDR3 coding sequence is TGTGCCAGCAGCTCAGGGGACCAAGAGACCCAGTACTTC.